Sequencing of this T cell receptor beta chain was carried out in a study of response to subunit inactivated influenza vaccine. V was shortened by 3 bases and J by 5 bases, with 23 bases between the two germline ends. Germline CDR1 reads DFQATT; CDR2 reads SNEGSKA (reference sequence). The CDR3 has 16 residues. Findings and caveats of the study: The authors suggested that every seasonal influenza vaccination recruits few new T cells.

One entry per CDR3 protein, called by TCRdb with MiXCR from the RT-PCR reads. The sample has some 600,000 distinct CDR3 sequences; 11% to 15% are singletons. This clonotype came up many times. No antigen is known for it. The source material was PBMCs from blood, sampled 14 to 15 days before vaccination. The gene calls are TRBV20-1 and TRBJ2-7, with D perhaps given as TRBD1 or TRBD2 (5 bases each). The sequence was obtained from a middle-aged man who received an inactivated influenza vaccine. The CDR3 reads CSASYFMVSGLDEQYF. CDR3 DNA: TGCAGTGCTAGTTATTTTATGGTATCGGGGCTCGACGAGCAGTACTTC.